The 32 T cell receptor beta chains below were found in one sample sequenced in a study of spatial heterogeneity in lung cancer. From the 5' RACE reads, TCRdb called clonotypes with MiXCR, one entry per CDR3 protein. The data show fewer than 7,000 distinct CDR3 sequences, with roughly an eighth seen just once and 9.8% held by the top ten. Time point described: sample taken at primary tumor resection. The antigens for these receptors are not known. Study-level findings and limits: In tumors, expanded intratumoral alpha and beta TCR counts tracked mutation counts.

The material was lung tumor tissue, obtained at surgery. The receptors here all came from a male donor with early-stage non-small cell lung cancer.

As regards this clonotype: This beta chain turned up in a library designed for alpha chains; as an off-target read, its abundance says little. The chain employs TRBV3-1 and TRBJ2-2; D is unclear. Trimming removed 11 bases from V and 3 bases from J, with 13 bases in between. The length of the CDR3 is 13 residues. CDR1 and CDR2 from the germline V gene are LGHDT and YNNKEL (reference sequence). CDR3 residues: CAGLSSDTGELFF. The CDR3 bases are TGTGCCGGCCTCTCTTCGGACACCGGGGAGCTGTTTTTT.

In the case of this clonotype: This beta chain is a stray read from a library made for alpha chains; its abundance is not meaningful. The genes are TRBV5-4 and TRBJ2-5, with TRBD1 matching over 9 bases. This CDR3 has 14 amino acids. Germline V lookup: CDR1 SGHNT, CDR2 YYREEE (reference sequence). V shed 2 bases and J 5 bases; nucleotides not matched to a gene: 4. In nucleotides, the CDR3 is TGTGCCAGCAGCTTCGGACAGGGGAGCGAGACCCAGTACTTC. Translated, it gives CASSFGQGSETQYF.

About this clonotype: The size of this beta chain means little, since it is a stray read in a library made for alpha chains. The V call is TRBV7-6, the J call TRBJ1-1; D might be TRBD1 (5 bases). Trimming took off 5 bases at V and 4 bases at J, with 14 bases between the two ends. There are 14 residues in the CDR3. The germline V gene encodes CDR1 SGHVS and CDR2 FNYEAQ. CDR3 nucleotides: TGTGCCAGCAGCCTAGAAGGGGCGTCCACTGAAGCTTTCTTT. Its translation is CASSLEGASTEAFF.

There are many counts of this clonotype. This beta chain is off target for a library built for alpha chains, so its abundance means little. The chain is built from TRBV5-4 and TRBJ1-2; no clear D gene. CDR3 length: 14 amino acids. Trimming pared 0 bases from V and 2 bases from J, leaving 8 bases between. Germline CDR1 is SGHNT and CDR2 is YYREEE (reference sequence). CDR3 DNA: TGTGCCAGCAGCTTGGGGGTACAGAACTATGGCTACACCTTC. As protein: CASSLGVQNYGYTF. The variable domain in full, with the rest retrieved from reference TRBV5-4 and TRBJ1-2, is ETGVTQSPTHLIKTRGQQVTLRCSSQSGHNTVSWYQQALGQGPQFIFQYYREEENGRGNFPPRFSGLQFPNYSSELNVNALELDDSALYLCASSLGVQNYGYTFGSGTRLTVV.

This clonotype showed up many times. The library was prepared for alpha chains; this beta chain is a stray read, so its frequency means little. The rearrangement links TRBV18 to TRBJ1-2, with TRBD1 identical over 8 bases. The CDR3 spans 13 residues. Germline assignment: CDR1 KGHSH and CDR2 LQKENI. With 3 bases clipped from V and 3 bases from J, the junction kept 0 bases outside the gene matches. CDR3: CASSPDRDYGYTF. The CDR3 nucleotides are TGTGCCAGCTCACCGGACAGGGACTATGGCTACACCTTC.

This clonotype turned up a few times. This beta chain is a stray read from a library made for alpha chains; its abundance is not meaningful. This rearrangement joins TRBV28 to TRBJ1-6; no firm D call. Germline CDR1 is MDHEN and CDR2 is SYDVKM. This CDR3 is built from 17 residues. V was clipped by 5 bases and J by 8 bases, with 22 bases between them. CDR3 amino acids: CASSRRGNPPLDSPLHF. CDR3 DNA: TGTGCCAGCAGTCGGCGGGGTAACCCTCCCCTGGATTCACCCCTCCACTTT.

This clonotype appeared a few times. Since it is a stray read in a library aimed at alpha chains, this beta chain has a size that is not meaningful. The chain is built from TRBV10-3 and TRBJ2-7; TRBD1 matches 9 bases. Germline loops: CDR1 ENHRY, CDR2 SYGVKD. The ends lost 6 bases at V and 7 bases at J; junction bases unmatched: 13. The CDR3 has 15 amino acids. The CDR3 is CAIRDPDRGLWEQYF. The CDR3 DNA reads TGTGCCATCAGAGATCCGGACAGGGGACTATGGGAGCAGTACTTC.

In regard to this clonotype: This beta chain is an unintended read in a library built for alpha chains; its size means little. The rearrangement uses TRBV6-2 or TRBV6-3 and TRBJ2-5; TRBD2 matches 8 bases. From germline, CDR1 is MNHEY and CDR2 SVGEGT. The V gene end was trimmed by 5 bases and the J gene end by 5 bases; junction bases not matched to a gene: 7. CDR3 length: 14 amino acids. The CDR3 reads CASSPGLEIETQYF. CDR3 coding DNA: TGTGCCAGCAGTCCGGGACTAGAGATCGAGACCCAGTACTTC.

By share, this clonotype counts as medium-sized. Little can be read into the size of this beta chain, an off-target read in a library designed for alpha chains. The rearrangement links TRBV9 to TRBJ1-5, with unresolved D. The CDR3 consists of 12 residues. Germline V gene sequence: CDR1 SGDLS, CDR2 YYNGEE. Deletions cut 2 bases from V and 4 bases from J, with 4 bases between. CDR3 amino acids: CASSVGNQPQHF. The CDR3 DNA sequence: TGTGCCAGCAGCGTCGGAAATCAGCCCCAGCATTTT.

This clonotype was found many times. Little can be read into the size of this beta chain, an off-target read in a library designed for alpha chains. CDR3 sequence (DNA): TGTGCCAGCTTAAGGAGGGGAGACACTGAAGCTTTCTTT. It encodes CASLRRGDTEAFF. The chain couples TRBV6-1 to TRBJ1-1; a weak D match, TRBD1 (5 bases). The CDR3 covers 13 residues. V lost 8 bases and J lost 3, with 13 bases in between. Germline values: CDR1 MNHNS, CDR2 SASEGT.

This clonotype was found a few times. The size of this beta chain means little, since it is a stray read in a library made for alpha chains. The rearrangement joins TRBV7-8 to TRBJ2-5; possibly TRBD1 for D (5 bases). V lost 5 bases, J lost 2 bases, and 12 bases lay in between. CDR3 size: 14 residues. CDR1 is SGHVS and CDR2 is FQNEAQ in the germline V gene. CDR3 loop: CASSIRQIQETQYF. CDR3 sequence (DNA): TGTGCCAGCAGCATCCGACAGATTCAAGAGACCCAGTACTTC.

This clonotype was recorded at least ten times. The library was built for alpha chains, so this beta chain is an off-target read and its size means little. V usage is TRBV10-3 and J usage is TRBJ2-1; 7 bases map to TRBD2. CDR1 and CDR2 from the germline V gene are ENHRY and SYGVKD. V trimming: 0 bases; J trimming: 4 bases; junction bases outside the gene matches: 9. This CDR3 region has 17 residues. CDR3 DNA: TGTGCCATCAGTGAGTCTAGGGCTAGCGGAGATTACAATGAGCAGTTCTTC. Its translation is CAISESRASGDYNEQFF.

This clonotype is labeled medium-sized. This beta chain came through as a stray read in a library set up for alpha chains, and its size says little. This chain connects TRBV5-4 to TRBJ1-4; D remains unclear. V was cut by 4 bases and J by 3 bases, with 7 bases left in between. CDR1 and CDR2 (germline): SGHNT, YYREEE (reference sequence). This CDR3 is built from 13 residues. CDR3: CASSAVANEKLFF. CDR3 in DNA: TGTGCCAGCAGCGCCGTAGCTAATGAAAAACTGTTTTTT.

As regards this clonotype: This beta chain slipped into a library made for alpha chains as a stray read, so its size is not meaningful. Written as DNA, the CDR3 is TGCAGTGCTAGAGCTGGAGCGGGAGGTCGAGAGACCCAGTACTTC. Translation: CSARAGAGGRETQYF. V and J are TRBV20-1 and TRBJ2-5, with 9 bases aligning to TRBD2. V dropped 1 base and J dropped 4; count of bases not matched to a gene: 7. This CDR3 has 15 residues. Per the germline V gene, CDR1 is DFQATT and CDR2 is SNEGSKA (reference sequence).

By share, this clonotype ranks as medium-sized (0.01 to 0.1%). In a library made to pick up alpha chains, this beta chain is a stray read with a size that means little. V and J are TRBV12-3 or TRBV12-4 and TRBJ2-2; 10 positions match TRBD1. The trim removed 6 bases at V and 7 bases at J, leaving 8 bases unmatched. This CDR3 region has 15 residues. CDR3 amino acids: CASSKTGGFDGELFF. CDR3 bases: TGTGCCAGCAGCAAGACAGGGGGCTTTGACGGGGAGCTGTTTTTT.

This clonotype has at least ten counts. A library prepared for alpha chains yielded this beta chain as an off-target read; its size is of little meaning. The chain combines TRBV29-1 with TRBJ2-1, with D possibly being TRBD1 (5 bases). CDR3 size: 12 residues. Germline V gene lookup returns CDR1 SQVTM and CDR2 ANQGSEA. The CDR3 DNA sequence: TGCACCACGAAGTCAGGGTTCGATGAGCAGTTCTTC. Protein: CTTKSGFDEQFF.

Within the sample, this clonotype is medium-sized. The library was prepared for alpha chains; this beta chain is a stray read, so its frequency means little. The chain couples TRBV14 to TRBJ2-1, with a weak D call TRBD2 (6 bases). CDR3 size: 21 residues. V shed 3 bases and J shed 3 bases, with 30 bases lying between them. Per the germline V gene, CDR1 is SGHDN and CDR2 is FVKESK. Here the CDR3 reads CASSHVLLGVSGRGFYNEQFF. CDR3 bases: TGTGCCAGCAGCCATGTCCTCCTAGGGGTAAGCGGCCGGGGGTTCTACAATGAGCAGTTCTTC.

This clonotype has only a few counts. The library was built for alpha chains, so this beta chain is an off-target read and its size means little. The V and J genes are TRBV6-5 and TRBJ2-2, with 7 bases identical to TRBD1. Looked up from germline, CDR1 is MNHEY and CDR2 is SVGAGI. CDR3 size: 16 residues. J lost 4 bases, V lost 2 bases, and 7 bases had no gene match. The CDR3 loop reads CASSYMGQILTGELFF. The CDR3 DNA sequence: TGTGCCAGCAGTTACATGGGACAGATTCTCACCGGGGAGCTGTTTTTT.

On this clonotype: This beta chain is off target for a library built for alpha chains, so its abundance means little. The genes are TRBV5-4 and TRBJ2-6, with D possibly TRBD2 on 5 matching bases. From germline, CDR1 is SGHNT and CDR2 YYREEE (reference sequence). Trimming removed 1 base from V and 1 base from J, with 9 bases in between. The CDR3 loop spans 16 amino acids. CDR3 loop: CASSLNGGSGANVLTF. CDR3 nucleotide sequence: TGTGCCAGCAGCTTGAATGGAGGTTCTGGGGCCAACGTCCTGACTTTC. Drawing the rest from reference TRBV5-4 and TRBJ2-6, the complete variable domain is ETGVTQSPTHLIKTRGQQVTLRCSSQSGHNTVSWYQQALGQGPQFIFQYYREEENGRGNFPPRFSGLQFPNYSSELNVNALELDDSALYLCASSLNGGSGANVLTFGAGSRLTVL.

This clonotype rates as medium-sized (0.01 to 0.1%). Being off target in a library aimed at alpha chains, this beta chain has a size of little meaning. The chain combines TRBV5-4 with TRBJ2-1, with a weak D call TRBD2 (6 bases). This CDR3 is 15 amino acids long. The ends were cut back, 0 bases at V and 3 bases at J, with 10 bases in the middle. Germline V gene sequence: CDR1 SGHNT, CDR2 YYREEE (reference sequence). CDR3 sequence: CASSLGDLNYNEQFF. The CDR3 nucleotides read TGTGCCAGCAGCTTGGGGGACTTAAACTACAATGAGCAGTTCTTC.

This clonotype was seen a few times. This beta chain is a stray sequence in a library constructed for alpha chains; its clone size is not meaningful. V and J are TRBV27 and TRBJ2-5, with unresolved D. V lost 3 bases to trimming and J lost 0 bases, with 8 bases between them. This CDR3 contains 14 residues. In germline, CDR1 is MNHEY, CDR2 SMNVEV (reference sequence). The DNA of the CDR3 is TGTGCCAGCAGTTTCGGCGGTAACCAAGAGACCCAGTACTTC. It encodes CASSFGGNQETQYF.

This clonotype was counted between two and nine times. This beta chain is an off-target read within a library intended for alpha chains, so its frequency means little. The chain has TRBV20-1 and TRBJ2-1; the match to TRBD1 covers 8 bases. Germline CDR1 and CDR2: DFQATT and SNEGSKA (reference sequence). V was clipped by 6 bases and J by 5 bases; unmatched bases: 12. This CDR3 comprises 15 residues. The DNA of the CDR3 is TGCAGTGCAAATCCGTGGACAGGGACCCACAATGAGCAGTTCTTC. This translates into CSANPWTGTHNEQFF.

This clonotype is medium-sized within its sample. The size of this beta chain means little, since it is a stray read in a library made for alpha chains. V and J are TRBV6-6 and TRBJ1-1; D perhaps matches TRBD1 (6 bases). Germline V gives CDR1 MNHNY, CDR2 SVGAGI (reference sequence). The length of the CDR3 is 14 residues. V was trimmed by 7 bases and J by 1 base, leaving 13 bases between them. The CDR3 region has the DNA TGTGCCAGCACCAAGCGGGGGGCGAACACTGAAGCTTTCTTT. Translated, it gives CASTKRGANTEAFF.

Relative to its sample, this clonotype is medium-sized. The library was designed around alpha chains, so this beta chain is a stray read whose abundance carries little weight. In nucleotides, the CDR3 is TGTGCCAGCAGCGTGGGGACTTCGGTTTTCAGCTCCTACAATGAGCAGTTCTTC. Translation gives CASSVGTSVFSSYNEQFF. The rearrangement uses TRBV9 and TRBJ2-1; the D gene is possibly TRBD2 (6 bases). CDR3 length: 18 residues. The germline V and J ends were trimmed by 2 bases and 0 bases, with 18 bases remaining between them. The V gene's germline CDR1 is SGDLS and CDR2 YYNGEE.

This clonotype counts as medium-sized. Within a library made for alpha chains, this beta chain is off target, and its count is uninformative. This sequence joins TRBV6-2 or TRBV6-3 and TRBJ2-1; D unresolved. V lost 4 bases and J lost 12, with 16 bases in between. CDR1 and CDR2 (germline): MNHEY, SVGEGT. The CDR3 consists of 13 residues. The CDR3 nucleotides are TGTGCCAGCAGTTCCTCTCTTACCTCGGGGCAGTTCTTC. It specifies CASSSSLTSGQFF.

By share, this clonotype ranks as large. Found in a library prepared for alpha chains, this beta chain is an off-target read, and its abundance has little meaning. The rearrangement links TRBV12-3 or TRBV12-4 to TRBJ2-7; TRBD1 matches 9 bases. This CDR3 region has 14 residues. V lost 4 bases, J lost 4 bases, and 5 bases stayed unmatched. CDR3 nucleotides: TGTGCCAGCAGTTCCGTACAGGGGGCATACGAGCAGTACTTC. It yields the protein CASSSVQGAYEQYF.

A word on this clonotype: With the library built for alpha chains, this beta chain is off target and its frequency is not meaningful. The V and J genes are TRBV29-1 and TRBJ2-5; 9 bases map to TRBD2. With V trimmed by 7 bases and J by 3 bases, 9 bases remained unmatched. This CDR3 is built from 14 residues. Germline CDR1 SQVTM, CDR2 ANQGSEA. CDR3 nucleotides: TGCAGCGCCGCTCGACTAGCGGCTAAAGAGACCCAGTACTTC. The encoded protein is CSAARLAAKETQYF.

This clonotype was seen repeatedly, ten times or more. This beta chain represents an off-target read in a library built for alpha chains; its size is of limited meaning. This chain uses TRBV14 with TRBJ2-1, with TRBD1 identical over 9 bases. The junction had 9 bases not matched to a gene; V was cut back by 6 bases and J by 6 bases. The germline V gene encodes CDR1 SGHDN and CDR2 FVKESK. The CDR3 has 15 amino acids. CDR3 loop: CASRRTGAASNEQFF. The CDR3 region has the DNA TGTGCCAGCAGGCGGACAGGGGCAGCTAGCAATGAGCAGTTCTTC.

This clonotype ranks as medium-sized. Being off target in a library aimed at alpha chains, this beta chain has a size of little meaning. The rearrangement links TRBV12-3 or TRBV12-4 to TRBJ1-5; D is undetermined. The CDR3 has 14 amino acids. V was clipped by 1 base and J by 5 bases, with 9 bases between them. CDR3 DNA sequence: TGTGCCAGCAGTTTAGGGTCTGGGGATCAGCCCCAGCATTTT. Its translation: CASSLGSGDQPQHF.

A remark on this clonotype: The DNA is omitted, as the CDR3 cannot be located on it reliably, and the CDR3 follows TCRdb's listing. Since it is a stray read in a library aimed at alpha chains, this beta chain has a size that is not meaningful. The chain joins TRBV9 to TRBJ1-3. With termini counted, the CDR3 has 20 amino acids. CDR1 and CDR2 (germline): SGDLS, YYNGEE. CDR3 sequence reads: CASSFYICSAPQGGGNTIYF.

With respect to this clonotype: This beta chain is a stray sequence in a library constructed for alpha chains; its clone size is not meaningful. The V call is TRBV5-1, the J call TRBJ2-2; either TRBD1 or TRBD2 may supply D (5 bases each). Germline V gene sequence: CDR1 SGHRS, CDR2 YFSETQ. The CDR3 runs 14 residues. V was cut by 4 bases and J by 3 bases, with 10 bases left in between. The CDR3 DNA reads as TGCGCCAGCAGCCCTGGGGGTTACACCGGGGAGCTGTTTTTT. As protein: CASSPGGYTGELFF.

This clonotype is medium-sized (0.01 to 0.1%) by share. A library prepared for alpha chains yielded this beta chain as an off-target read; its size is of little meaning. V usage is TRBV30 and J usage is TRBJ1-1; possibly TRBD1 for D (5 bases). V lost 2 bases to trimming and J lost 7 bases, with 11 bases between them. CDR3 length: 12 amino acids. CDR1 and CDR2 (germline): GTSNPN, SVGIG (reference sequence). The CDR3 spells CAWSLGTVEAFF. The DNA of the CDR3 is TGTGCCTGGAGTTTGGGGACCGTTGAAGCTTTCTTT. Drawing the rest from reference TRBV30 and TRBJ1-1, the complete variable domain is SQTIHQWPATLVQPVGSPLSLECTVEGTSNPNLYWYRQAAGRGLQLLFYSVGIGQISSEVPQNLSASRPQDRQFILSSKKLLLSDSGFYLCAWSLGTVEAFFGQGTRLTVV.